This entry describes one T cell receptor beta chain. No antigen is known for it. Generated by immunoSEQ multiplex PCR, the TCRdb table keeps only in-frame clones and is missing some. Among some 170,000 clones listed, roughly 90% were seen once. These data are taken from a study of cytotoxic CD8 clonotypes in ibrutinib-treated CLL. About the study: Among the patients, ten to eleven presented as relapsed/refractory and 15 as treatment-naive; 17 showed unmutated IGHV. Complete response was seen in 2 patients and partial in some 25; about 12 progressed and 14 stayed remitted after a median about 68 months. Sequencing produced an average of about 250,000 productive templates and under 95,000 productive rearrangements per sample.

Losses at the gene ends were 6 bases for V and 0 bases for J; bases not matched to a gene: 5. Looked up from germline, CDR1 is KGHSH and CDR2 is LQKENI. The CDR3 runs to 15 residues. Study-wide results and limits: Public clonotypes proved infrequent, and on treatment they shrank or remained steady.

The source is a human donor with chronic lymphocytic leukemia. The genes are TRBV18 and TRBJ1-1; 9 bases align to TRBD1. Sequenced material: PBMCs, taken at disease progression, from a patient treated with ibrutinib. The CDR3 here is CASSLGTGMNTEAFF. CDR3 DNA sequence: TGTGCCAGCTCTCTCGGGACAGGGATGAACACTGAAGCTTTCTTT.